This entry concerns a single TCR beta chain. V lost 2 bases and J lost 4; bases outside the gene matches: 7. The CDR3 sequence is 16 residues long. CDR1 SGHDT and CDR2 YYEEEE come from the germline V gene. The sample originates from a study of shared clonotypes between healthy human individuals. Every contributor of samples was a Caucasian grown-up residing in Nashville, Tennessee. TCRdb's table, derived via immunoSEQ multiplex PCR, lists solely in-frame clones and lacks some. The table records about 690,000 clones, roughly 87% of them present only once. This sequence joins TRBV5-6 and TRBJ2-1, with TRBD2 matching 9 bases. The sample was memory CD8+ T cells from PBMCs. Specified subset: CD45RO+ cells pooled with CCR7-negative TemRA cells. The source of this sequence is a man aged 18 to 29 in good health. Some clones in this sample may be carry-over from other donors' samples. CDR3 sequence (DNA): TGTGCCAGCAGCTTATGGGCGGGAGGGCCATACAATGAGCAGTTCTTC. It is translated as CASSLWAGGPYNEQFF.